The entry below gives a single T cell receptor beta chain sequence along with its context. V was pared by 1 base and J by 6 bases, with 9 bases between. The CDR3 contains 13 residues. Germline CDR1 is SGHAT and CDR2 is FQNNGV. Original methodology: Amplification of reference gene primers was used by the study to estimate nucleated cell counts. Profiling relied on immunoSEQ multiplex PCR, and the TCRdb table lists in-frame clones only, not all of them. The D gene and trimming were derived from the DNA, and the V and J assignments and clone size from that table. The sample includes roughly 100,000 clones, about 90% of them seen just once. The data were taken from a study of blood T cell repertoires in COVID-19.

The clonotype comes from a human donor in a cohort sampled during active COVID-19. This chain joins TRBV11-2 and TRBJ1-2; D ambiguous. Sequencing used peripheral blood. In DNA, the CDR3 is TGTGCCAGCAGCTTAGGGGAGGTGGATGGCTACACCTTC. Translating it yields CASSLGEVDGYTF.